A selection of T cell receptor beta chains follows, all from one sample in a study of T cell responses to AZD1222 COVID-19 vaccine. Sequencing used immunoSEQ multiplex PCR; TCRdb keeps in-frame clones, though not all of them. The table shows 100,000 to 150,000 clones, with about nine tenths occurring only once. The sequenced sample was peripheral blood, obtained on day 0 of AZD1222 vaccination. Receptors originate from an adult in good health. Each CDR3 is given with its conserved first and last residue. The order of the fields is V gene, CDR3 length, clone size, D gene, J gene, CDR3 DNA, CDR3 protein. A D gene is named only where the DNA matches it firmly. The size entry is marked missing in some rows and otherwise reads once, few, many or a size class.

v_gene: TRBV28; len: 16; abundance: NA; d_gene: NA; j_gene: TRBJ1-2; CDR3nt: TGTGCCAGCAGTCGAGACCTCTTAGGTGCTAACTATGGCTACACCTTC; CDR3aa: CASSRDLLGANYGYTF
v_gene: TRBV5-5; len: 15; abundance: NA; d_gene: NA; j_gene: TRBJ2-6; CDR3nt: TGTGCCAGCAGCTTGTATGGCTCTGGGGCCAACGTCCTGACTTTC; CDR3aa: CASSLYGSGANVLTF
v_gene: TRBV19; len: 15; abundance: NA; d_gene: NA; j_gene: TRBJ2-3; CDR3nt: TGTGCCAGTAGACCTCGACAGCCTAGCACAGATACGCAGTATTTT; CDR3aa: CASRPRQPSTDTQYF
v_gene: TRBV24-1; len: 12; abundance: NA; d_gene: NA; j_gene: TRBJ1-5; CDR3nt: TGTGCCACCAGTGACAGTAATCAGCCCCAGCATTTT; CDR3aa: CATSDSNQPQHF
v_gene: TRBV30; len: 13; abundance: NA; d_gene: NA; j_gene: TRBJ1-6; CDR3nt: TGTGCCCGCGGCAGCCCTGATAATTCACCCCTCCACTTT; CDR3aa: CARGSPDNSPLHF
v_gene: TRBV28; len: 17; abundance: NA; d_gene: TRBD2; j_gene: TRBJ2-1; CDR3nt: TGTGCCAGCAGTTTATTGTTTGCTAGCGGGAAGGGTAATGAGCAGTTCTTC; CDR3aa: CASSLLFASGKGNEQFF
v_gene: TRBV19; len: 14; abundance: few; d_gene: NA; j_gene: TRBJ1-5; CDR3nt: TGTGCCAGCCGTTCCGACAGGAACAATCAGCCCCAGCATTTT; CDR3aa: CASRSDRNNQPQHF
v_gene: TRBV3-1/TRBV3-2; len: 13; abundance: NA; d_gene: TRBD1; j_gene: TRBJ1-2; CDR3nt: TGTGCCAGCAGCCGGACAGGGGTGGAGGGCTACACCTTC; CDR3aa: CASSRTGVEGYTF
v_gene: TRBV19; len: 14; abundance: NA; d_gene: TRBD2; j_gene: TRBJ2-5; CDR3nt: TGTGCCAGTAGTATAGCGGGGGGAGTGGAGACCCAGTACTTC; CDR3aa: CASSIAGGVETQYF
v_gene: TRBV9; len: 15; abundance: once; d_gene: TRBD1; j_gene: TRBJ1-4; CDR3nt: TGTGCCAGCAGCGCGCGACAGGGGGATAATGAAAAACTGTTTTTT; CDR3aa: CASSARQGDNEKLFF
v_gene: TRBV28; len: 15; abundance: NA; d_gene: NA; j_gene: TRBJ2-2; CDR3nt: TGTGCCAGCAGTTTAGGGGGGCAGTACACCGGGGAGCTGTTTTTT; CDR3aa: CASSLGGQYTGELFF
v_gene: TRBV27; len: 15; abundance: NA; d_gene: NA; j_gene: TRBJ1-1; CDR3nt: TGTGCCAGCAACAAATGGGGAGGGATGAACACTGAAGCTTTCTTT; CDR3aa: CASNKWGGMNTEAFF
v_gene: TRBV14; len: 16; abundance: NA; d_gene: NA; j_gene: TRBJ2-3; CDR3nt: TGTGCCAGCAGCCGGAACGACGGAGTTCTCACAGATACGCAGTATTTT; CDR3aa: CASSRNDGVLTDTQYF
v_gene: TRBV27; len: 13; abundance: NA; d_gene: NA; j_gene: TRBJ1-2; CDR3nt: TGTGCCAGCAACACCAGGGGCGCGCATGGCTACACCTTC; CDR3aa: CASNTRGAHGYTF
v_gene: TRBV7-9; len: 12; abundance: NA; d_gene: NA; j_gene: TRBJ2-3; CDR3nt: TGTGCCAGCAGCTTTGATCCGGATACGCAGTATTTT; CDR3aa: CASSFDPDTQYF
v_gene: TRBV6-5; len: 14; abundance: NA; d_gene: NA; j_gene: TRBJ2-5; CDR3nt: TGTGCCAGCAGTACAACGGGGAGGTTGGAGACCCAGTACTTC; CDR3aa: CASSTTGRLETQYF
v_gene: TRBV6-6; len: 13; abundance: NA; d_gene: NA; j_gene: TRBJ2-1; CDR3nt: TGTGCCAGCTATCCCGGGACTTACGGTGAGCAGTTCTTC; CDR3aa: CASYPGTYGEQFF
v_gene: TRBV7-3; len: 19; abundance: once; d_gene: TRBD2; j_gene: TRBJ2-1; CDR3nt: TGTGCCAGCAGCTCACCGGGACTAGCGGGAGGGCCGAATCTCGGTGAGCAGTTCTTC; CDR3aa: CASSSPGLAGGPNLGEQFF
v_gene: TRBV5-4; len: 16; abundance: NA; d_gene: NA; j_gene: TRBJ2-2; CDR3nt: TGTGCCAGCAGCCGAACCGGGACGGGGAACACCGGGGAGCTGTTTTTT; CDR3aa: CASSRTGTGNTGELFF
v_gene: TRBV2; len: 14; abundance: NA; d_gene: NA; j_gene: TRBJ1-1; CDR3nt: TGTGCCAGCAGTCCTCAGGGGCGGGGGACTGAAGCTTTCTTT; CDR3aa: CASSPQGRGTEAFF
v_gene: TRBV2; len: 13; abundance: NA; d_gene: NA; j_gene: TRBJ2-5; CDR3nt: TGTGCCAGCAGTGCCGAGGGGCGGGAGACCCAGTACTTC; CDR3aa: CASSAEGRETQYF
v_gene: TRBV5-1; len: 13; abundance: once; d_gene: NA; j_gene: TRBJ2-2; CDR3nt: TGCGCCAGCAGCTTGGAGAGGGGCGGGGAGCTGTTTTTT; CDR3aa: CASSLERGGELFF
v_gene: TRBV25-1; len: 14; abundance: NA; d_gene: TRBD1; j_gene: TRBJ1-2; CDR3nt: TGTGCCAGCAGGTCCCACGGGACAGGCTATGGCTACACCTTC; CDR3aa: CASRSHGTGYGYTF
v_gene: TRBV7-8; len: 15; abundance: NA; d_gene: NA; j_gene: TRBJ1-2; CDR3nt: TGTGCCAGCAGCTTAGCGCGGTCGGGAGGGGATGGCTACACCTTC; CDR3aa: CASSLARSGGDGYTF
v_gene: TRBV12-3/TRBV12-4; len: 12; abundance: NA; d_gene: NA; j_gene: TRBJ2-7; CDR3nt: TGTGCCAGCACCGCGACCAACTACGAGCAGTACTTC; CDR3aa: CASTATNYEQYF
v_gene: TRBV5-4; len: 17; abundance: NA; d_gene: NA; j_gene: TRBJ1-6; CDR3nt: TGTGCCAGCAGCGTTTGGGACACGAGCTCCTATAATTCACCCCTCCACTTT; CDR3aa: CASSVWDTSSYNSPLHF
v_gene: TRBV27; len: 14; abundance: NA; d_gene: TRBD1; j_gene: TRBJ1-5; CDR3nt: TGTGCCAGCAGAATGACAGGGGAAGGTCAGCCCCAGCATTTT; CDR3aa: CASRMTGEGQPQHF
v_gene: TRBV27; len: 13; abundance: NA; d_gene: NA; j_gene: TRBJ2-7; CDR3nt: TGTGCCAGCAGTCCCCTGAGCTCCTACGAGCAGTACTTC; CDR3aa: CASSPLSSYEQYF
v_gene: TRBV7-9; len: 14; abundance: NA; d_gene: TRBD1; j_gene: TRBJ1-5; CDR3nt: TGTGCCAGCAGCTTAGGCCAGGGGGATCAGCCCCAGCATTTT; CDR3aa: CASSLGQGDQPQHF
v_gene: TRBV6-5; len: 14; abundance: NA; d_gene: NA; j_gene: TRBJ2-7; CDR3nt: TGTGCCAGCGGAAACTACCGATTTTCCTACGAGCAGTACTTC; CDR3aa: CASGNYRFSYEQYF
v_gene: TRBV5-1; len: 16; abundance: NA; d_gene: NA; j_gene: TRBJ2-5; CDR3nt: TGCGCCAGCAGCTTGGCCCCAGCAGCCACGGAAGAGACCCAGTACTTC; CDR3aa: CASSLAPAATEETQYF
v_gene: TRBV24-1; len: 14; abundance: NA; d_gene: TRBD1; j_gene: TRBJ1-2; CDR3nt: TGTGCCACCAGTGACCCCGGGACAGTTCGTGGCTACACCTTC; CDR3aa: CATSDPGTVRGYTF
v_gene: TRBV28; len: 16; abundance: once; d_gene: TRBD1; j_gene: TRBJ1-5; CDR3nt: TGTGCCAGCAGTCAACCCGGGACAGGGTTGCGTCAGCCCCAGCATTTT; CDR3aa: CASSQPGTGLRQPQHF
v_gene: TRBV6-1; len: 14; abundance: NA; d_gene: TRBD1; j_gene: TRBJ1-2; CDR3nt: TGTGCCAGCGTGAAACAGGGGCTTAACTATGGCTACACCTTC; CDR3aa: CASVKQGLNYGYTF
v_gene: TRBV28; len: 15; abundance: NA; d_gene: TRBD1; j_gene: TRBJ1-4; CDR3nt: TGTGCCAGCAGTTTCCAGGGGGGGCGCCGTGAAAAACTGTTTTTT; CDR3aa: CASSFQGGRREKLFF
v_gene: TRBV5-1; len: 14; abundance: NA; d_gene: TRBD2; j_gene: TRBJ2-1; CDR3nt: TGCGCCAGCAGCTTGGCGGGAGGGCCAGGTGAGCAGTTCTTC; CDR3aa: CASSLAGGPGEQFF
v_gene: TRBV5-1; len: 14; abundance: NA; d_gene: NA; j_gene: TRBJ2-3; CDR3nt: TGCGCCAGCAGCTCCGGACGGACCACAGATACGCAGTATTTT; CDR3aa: CASSSGRTTDTQYF
v_gene: TRBV5-4; len: 16; abundance: NA; d_gene: TRBD2; j_gene: TRBJ2-2; CDR3nt: TGTGCCAGCAGCTTGGAGAGCGGGAGGGCTACCGGGGAGCTGTTTTTT; CDR3aa: CASSLESGRATGELFF
v_gene: TRBV6-5; len: 14; abundance: NA; d_gene: NA; j_gene: TRBJ1-5; CDR3nt: TGTGCCAGCAGACCGGGACTGAACAATCAGCCCCAGCATTTT; CDR3aa: CASRPGLNNQPQHF
v_gene: TRBV5-8; len: 13; abundance: NA; d_gene: NA; j_gene: TRBJ2-5; CDR3nt: TGTGCCAGCAGCTTGTCTCAGGGAGAGACCCAGTACTTC; CDR3aa: CASSLSQGETQYF
v_gene: TRBV2; len: 15; abundance: NA; d_gene: TRBD2; j_gene: TRBJ2-7; CDR3nt: TGTGCCAGCAGTAAACGGACTAGCGGGCTGGGAGAGCAGTACTTC; CDR3aa: CASSKRTSGLGEQYF
v_gene: TRBV6-2/TRBV6-3; len: 15; abundance: NA; d_gene: TRBD1; j_gene: TRBJ1-6; CDR3nt: TGTGCCAGCAGTTTCCGACAGGGGCGTCAGTCACCCCTCCACTTT; CDR3aa: CASSFRQGRQSPLHF
v_gene: TRBV6-5; len: 15; abundance: NA; d_gene: NA; j_gene: TRBJ2-3; CDR3nt: TGTGCCAGCAGAAACCGCCCGCTCCTCACAGATACGCAGTATTTT; CDR3aa: CASRNRPLLTDTQYF